This is a list of T cell receptor beta chains from one sample in a study of T cells in Graves' hyperthyroidism and ophthalmopathy. MiXCR, applied by TCRdb to the multiplex PCR reads, yields one record per CDR3 protein. The table has under 650,000 distinct CDR3 sequences, around 16% seen once; the top ten hold around 4%. Sequencing input: blood. These receptors originate from a woman in her 30s with Graves' hyperthyroidism. CDR3s include the opening cysteine and the closing phenylalanine or tryptophan. The D gene is left open where the match is weak. Clone size, where shown, is once, few, many, or a class for clones that have expanded.

V	J	size	D	CDR3	DNA
TRBV24-1	TRBJ2-5	few	NA	CATSDFGEGLGETQYF	TGTGCCACCAGTGATTTTGGCGAGGGACTTGGGGAGACCCAGTACTTC
TRBV12-3/TRBV12-4	TRBJ2-6	few	TRBD1	CASTQGVTGANVLTF	TGTGCCAGCACTCAGGGGGTAACTGGGGCCAACGTCCTGACTTTC
TRBV7-3	TRBJ2-3	many	NA	CASGHSTDTQYF	TGTGCCAGTGGGCATAGCACAGATACGCAGTATTTT
TRBV3-1	TRBJ2-3	many	TRBD2	CASSLGLNTDTQYF	TGTGCCAGCAGCCTGGGACTAAACACAGATACGCAGTATTTT
TRBV12-5	TRBJ2-1	many	NA	CASGLASYNEQFF	TGTGCTAGTGGCCTCGCCTCCTACAATGAGCAGTTCTTC
TRBV7-2	TRBJ1-4	few	NA	CASRKTGGREKLFF	TGTGCCAGCAGAAAGACGGGAGGGCGTGAAAAACTGTTTTTT
TRBV12-3/TRBV12-4	TRBJ2-7	many	NA	CASSLSTSTRGAEQYF	TGTGCCAGCAGTTTGAGTACCTCAACGAGAGGGGCCGAGCAGTACTTC
TRBV28	TRBJ2-5	many	TRBD2	CASSFGLAGVETQYF	TGTGCCAGCAGTTTCGGACTAGCGGGAGTAGAGACCCAGTACTTC
TRBV11-3	TRBJ2-1	many	TRBD2	CASSLVAGENEQFF	TGTGCCAGCAGCTTAGTAGCGGGAGAGAATGAGCAGTTCTTC
TRBV3-1	TRBJ2-3	many	NA	CASSRRVDTQYF	TGTGCCAGCAGCCGGAGGGTAGATACGCAGTATTTT
TRBV28	TRBJ2-7	many	TRBD1	CASSPRDRAYQKPYEQYF	TGTGCCAGCAGTCCAAGGGACAGGGCCTATCAGAAACCGTACGAGCAGTACTTC
TRBV27	TRBJ2-7	NA	TRBD2	CASSFMWTSGSSGYEQYF	TGTGCCAGCAGTTTCATGTGGACTAGCGGGAGCTCAGGGTACGAGCAGTACTTC
TRBV6-2/TRBV6-3	TRBJ2-7	NA	NA	CASSRSGYEQCF	TGTGCCAGCAGTAGGTCCGGCTACGAGCAGTGCTTC
TRBV6-1	TRBJ2-2	few	TRBD1	CASSETGDSAGELFF	TGTGCCAGCAGTGAGACAGGGGATTCGGCCGGGGAGCTGTTTTTT
TRBV6-1	TRBJ2-7	few	NA	CASSFRGFVWEQYF	TGTGCCAGCAGTTTTCGGGGATTCGTATGGGAGCAGTACTTC
TRBV28	TRBJ2-7	many	TRBD1	CASSLVGQGNYEQYF	TGTGCCAGCAGTTTGGTGGGACAGGGGAACTACGAGCAGTACTTC